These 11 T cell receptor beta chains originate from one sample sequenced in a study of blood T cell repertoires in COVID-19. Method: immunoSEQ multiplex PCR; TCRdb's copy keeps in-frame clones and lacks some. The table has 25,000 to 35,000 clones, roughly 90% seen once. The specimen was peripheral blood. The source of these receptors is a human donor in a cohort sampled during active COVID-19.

DNA of the CDR3: TGTGCCAGCAGTGATCTGCGGAGGCTAGACACCTTC. This sequence encodes CASSDLRRLDTF. The genes are TRBV2 and TRBJ1-2; D not certain. Germline V gene data show CDR1 as SNHLY and CDR2 as FYNNEI. V lost 3 bases, J lost 12 bases, and 14 bases lay in between. This CDR3 region has 12 residues.

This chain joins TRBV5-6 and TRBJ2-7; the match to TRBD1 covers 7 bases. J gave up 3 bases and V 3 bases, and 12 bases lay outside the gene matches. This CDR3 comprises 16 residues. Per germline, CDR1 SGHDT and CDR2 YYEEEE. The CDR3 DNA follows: TGTGCCAGCAGCTCCCGGACAGGCCCCCTTCGCTACGAGCAGTACTTC. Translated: CASSSRTGPLRYEQYF.

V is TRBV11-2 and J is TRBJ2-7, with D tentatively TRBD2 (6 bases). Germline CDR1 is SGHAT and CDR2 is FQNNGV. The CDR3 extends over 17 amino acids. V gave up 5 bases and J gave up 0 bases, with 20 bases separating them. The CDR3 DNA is TGTGCCAGCAGCCCGTTGGGCGGGGCCCGAACCTCCTACGAGCAGTACTTC. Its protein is CASSPLGGARTSYEQYF.

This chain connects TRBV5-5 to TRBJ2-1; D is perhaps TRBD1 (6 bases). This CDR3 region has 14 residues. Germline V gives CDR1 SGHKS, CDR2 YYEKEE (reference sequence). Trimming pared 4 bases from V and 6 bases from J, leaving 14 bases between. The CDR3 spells CASSPTGNGNEQFF. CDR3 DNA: TGTGCCAGCAGCCCAACAGGGAACGGCAATGAGCAGTTCTTC.

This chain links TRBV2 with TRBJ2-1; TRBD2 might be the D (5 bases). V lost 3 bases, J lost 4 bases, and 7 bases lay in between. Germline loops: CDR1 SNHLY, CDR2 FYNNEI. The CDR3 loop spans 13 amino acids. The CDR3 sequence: CASSDRGYNEQFF. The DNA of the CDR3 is TGTGCCAGCAGTGACCGGGGATACAATGAGCAGTTCTTC. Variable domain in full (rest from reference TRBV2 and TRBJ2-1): EPEVTQTPSHQVTQMGQEVILRCVPISNHLYFYWYRQILGQKVEFLVSFYNNEISEKSEIFDDQFSVERPDGSNFTLKIRSTKLEDSAMYFCASSDRGYNEQFFGPGTRLTVL.

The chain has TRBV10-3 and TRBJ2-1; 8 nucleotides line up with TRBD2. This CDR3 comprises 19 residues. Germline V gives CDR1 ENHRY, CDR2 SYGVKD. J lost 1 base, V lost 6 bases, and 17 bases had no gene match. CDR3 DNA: TGTGCCATCAGACCCCGAGGGAGCGGGGGACCGTGGTCCTACAATGAGCAGTTCTTC. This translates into CAIRPRGSGGPWSYNEQFF.

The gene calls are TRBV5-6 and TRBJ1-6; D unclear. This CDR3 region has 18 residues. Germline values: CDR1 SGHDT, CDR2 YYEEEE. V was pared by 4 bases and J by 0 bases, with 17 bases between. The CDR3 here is CASSHWFRFSSYNSPLHF. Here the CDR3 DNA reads TGTGCCAGCAGCCACTGGTTCCGATTTAGCTCCTATAATTCACCCCTCCACTTT.

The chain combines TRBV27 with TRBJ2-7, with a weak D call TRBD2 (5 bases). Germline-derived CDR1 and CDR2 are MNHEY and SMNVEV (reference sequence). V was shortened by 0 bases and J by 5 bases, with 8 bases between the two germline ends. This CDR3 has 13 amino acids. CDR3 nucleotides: TGTGCCAGCAGTTTATCGGAGGCAAACGAGCAGTACTTC. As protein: CASSLSEANEQYF.

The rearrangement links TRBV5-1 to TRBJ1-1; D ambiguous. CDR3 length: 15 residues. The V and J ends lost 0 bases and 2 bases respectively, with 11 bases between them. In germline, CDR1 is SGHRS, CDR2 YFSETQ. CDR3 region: CASSLEQTGNTEAFF. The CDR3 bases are TGCGCCAGCAGCTTGGAGCAGACGGGAAACACTGAAGCTTTCTTT.

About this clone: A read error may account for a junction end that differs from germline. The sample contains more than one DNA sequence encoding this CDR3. CDR3 region: CASSRLTSGAGYEQYF. CDR3 in DNA: TGTGCCAGCAGCCGCCTGACTAGCGGGGCAGGCTACGAGCAATACTTC. The chain uses TRBV28 and TRBJ2-7; the match to TRBD2 covers 11 bases. The germline CDR1 and CDR2 sequences are MDHEN and SYDVKM. The CDR3 spans 16 residues.

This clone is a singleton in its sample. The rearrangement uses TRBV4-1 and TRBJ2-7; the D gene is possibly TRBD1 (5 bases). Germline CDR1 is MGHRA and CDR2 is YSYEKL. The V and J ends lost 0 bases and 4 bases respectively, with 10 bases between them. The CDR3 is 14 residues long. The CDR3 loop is CASSQEETAYEQYF. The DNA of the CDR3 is TGCGCCAGCAGCCAAGAAGAGACAGCATACGAGCAGTACTTC.